The clone carrying this T cell receptor (beta chain) came up a few times. The antigen is undetermined. V was cut by 6 bases and J by 4 bases, with 11 bases left in between. This CDR3 has 13 residues. Germline loops: CDR1 MNHNY, CDR2 SVGAGI (reference sequence). Only in-frame clones appear in the TCRdb table, and some are missing; sequencing was by immunoSEQ multiplex PCR. The table has roughly 20,000 clones, 84% seen once; the top ten hold roughly 30%. This entry is derived from a study of EBV T-cell therapy then PD-1 blockade in nasopharyngeal carcinoma. Treatment described: AdE1-LMPpoly-expanded autologous EBV-specific T-cell therapy followed by anti-PD-1 nivolumab.

This sequence originates from a man aged 35-49 years with nasopharyngeal carcinoma. This specimen was CD8+ T cells from blood, taken at day 33 from a patient whose treatment included autologous EBV-specific T cells and nivolumab. The V and J genes are TRBV6-6 and TRBJ2-3, with D uncertain. In nucleotides, the CDR3 is TGTGCCAGCAGCCAGACCGAGGCAGATACGCAGTATTTT. Translation gives CASSQTEADTQYF.